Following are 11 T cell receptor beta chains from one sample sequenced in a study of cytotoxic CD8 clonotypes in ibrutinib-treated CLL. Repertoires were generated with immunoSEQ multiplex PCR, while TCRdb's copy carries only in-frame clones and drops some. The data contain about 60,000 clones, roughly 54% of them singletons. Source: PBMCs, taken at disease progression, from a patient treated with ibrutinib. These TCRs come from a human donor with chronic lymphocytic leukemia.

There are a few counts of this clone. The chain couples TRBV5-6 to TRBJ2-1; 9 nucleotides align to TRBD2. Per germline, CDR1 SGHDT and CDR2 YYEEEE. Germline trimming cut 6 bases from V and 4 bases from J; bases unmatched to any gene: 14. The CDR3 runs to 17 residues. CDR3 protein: CASTPEGGTSRYNEQFF. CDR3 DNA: TGTGCCAGCACCCCGGAGGGGGGGACTAGCAGGTACAATGAGCAGTTCTTC.

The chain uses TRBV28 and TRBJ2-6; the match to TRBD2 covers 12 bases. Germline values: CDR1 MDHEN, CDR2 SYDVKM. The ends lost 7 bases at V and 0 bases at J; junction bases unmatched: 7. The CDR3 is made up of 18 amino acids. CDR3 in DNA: TGTGCCAGCATCAGGATGGGACTAGCGGGCTCTGGGGCCAACGTCCTGACTTTC. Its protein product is CASIRMGLAGSGANVLTF.

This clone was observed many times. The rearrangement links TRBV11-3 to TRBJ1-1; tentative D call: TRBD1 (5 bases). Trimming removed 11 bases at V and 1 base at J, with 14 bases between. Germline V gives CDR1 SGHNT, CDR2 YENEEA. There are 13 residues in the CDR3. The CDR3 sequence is CACRGPTNTEAFF. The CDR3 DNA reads TGTGCCTGTAGGGGACCGACGAACACTGAAGCTTTCTTT.

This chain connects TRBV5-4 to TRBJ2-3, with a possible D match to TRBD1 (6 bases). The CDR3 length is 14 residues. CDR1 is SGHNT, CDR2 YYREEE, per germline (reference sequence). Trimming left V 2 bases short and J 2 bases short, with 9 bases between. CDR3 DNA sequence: TGTGCCAGCAGCTTTAGGACAGCCACAGATACGCAGTATTTT. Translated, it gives CASSFRTATDTQYF.

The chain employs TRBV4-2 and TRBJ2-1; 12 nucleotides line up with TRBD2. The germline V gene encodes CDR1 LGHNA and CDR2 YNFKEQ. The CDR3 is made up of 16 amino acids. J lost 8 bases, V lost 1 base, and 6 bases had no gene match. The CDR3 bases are TGTGCCAGCAGCCAAGGGACTAGCGGGACTCTCGATGAGCAGTTCTTC. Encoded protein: CASSQGTSGTLDEQFF.

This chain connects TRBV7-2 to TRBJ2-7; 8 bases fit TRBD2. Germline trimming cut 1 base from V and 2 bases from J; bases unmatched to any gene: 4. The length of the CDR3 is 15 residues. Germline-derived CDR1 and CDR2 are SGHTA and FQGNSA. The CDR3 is CASSLVELAAYEQYF. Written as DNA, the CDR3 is TGTGCCAGCAGCTTAGTCGAACTAGCGGCCTACGAGCAGTACTTC.

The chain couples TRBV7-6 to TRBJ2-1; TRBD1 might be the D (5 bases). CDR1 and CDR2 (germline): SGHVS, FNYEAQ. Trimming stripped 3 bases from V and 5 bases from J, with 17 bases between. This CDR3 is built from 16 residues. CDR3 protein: CASSFISGIGDNEQFF. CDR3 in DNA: TGTGCCAGCAGCTTTATATCAGGGATTGGAGACAATGAGCAGTTCTTC. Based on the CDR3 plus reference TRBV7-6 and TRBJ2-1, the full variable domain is GAGVSQSPRYKVTKRGQDVALRCDPISGHVSLYWYRQALGQGPEFLTYFNYEAQQDKSGLPNDRFSAERPEGSISTLTIQRTEQRDSAMYRCASSFISGIGDNEQFFGPGTRLTVL.

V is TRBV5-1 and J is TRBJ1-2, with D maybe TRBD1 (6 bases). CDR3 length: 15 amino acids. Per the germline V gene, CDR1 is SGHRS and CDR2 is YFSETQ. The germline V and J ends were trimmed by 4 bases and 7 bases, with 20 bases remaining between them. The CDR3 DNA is TGCGCCAGCAGCCCGTCCGGGGGCGGTCGATTTGGCTACACCTTC. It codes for CASSPSGGGRFGYTF.

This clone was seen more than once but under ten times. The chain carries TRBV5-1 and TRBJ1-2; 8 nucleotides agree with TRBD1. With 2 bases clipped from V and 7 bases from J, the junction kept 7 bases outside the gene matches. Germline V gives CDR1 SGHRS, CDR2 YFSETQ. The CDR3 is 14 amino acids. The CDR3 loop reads CASSLGQGSAGYTF. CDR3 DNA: TGCGCCAGCAGCTTAGGACAGGGTTCGGCTGGCTACACCTTC. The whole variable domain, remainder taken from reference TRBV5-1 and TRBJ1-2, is KAGVTQTPRYLIKTRGQQVTLSCSPISGHRSVSWYQQTPGQGLQFLFEYFSETQRNKGNFPGRFSGRQFSNSRSEMNVSTLELGDSALYLCASSLGQGSAGYTFGSGTRLTVV.

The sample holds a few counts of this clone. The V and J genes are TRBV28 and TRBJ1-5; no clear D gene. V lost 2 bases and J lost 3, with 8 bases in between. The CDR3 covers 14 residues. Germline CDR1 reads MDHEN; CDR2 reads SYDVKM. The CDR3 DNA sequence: TGTGCCAGCAGTTTAACCACTCTCAATCAGCCCCAGCATTTT. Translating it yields CASSLTTLNQPQHF.

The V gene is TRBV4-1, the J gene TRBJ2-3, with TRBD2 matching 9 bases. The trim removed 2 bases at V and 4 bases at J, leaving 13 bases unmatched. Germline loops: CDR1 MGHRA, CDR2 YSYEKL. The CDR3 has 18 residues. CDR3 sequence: CASSQSSLAGVYSDTQYF. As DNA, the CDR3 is TGCGCCAGCAGCCAATCCTCCTTAGCGGGAGTGTACTCAGATACGCAGTATTTT.